This TCR beta chain was documented in a study of blood T cell repertoires in COVID-19. Sequencing used immunoSEQ multiplex PCR; TCRdb keeps in-frame clones, though not all of them. The sample contains about 350,000 clones, 80% to 90% of which appear only once. The CDR3 covers 17 residues. Germline CDR1 and CDR2: MDHEN and SYDVKM. Trimming removed 3 bases from V and 5 bases from J, with 21 bases in between. Material for sequencing was peripheral blood. The sequence was obtained from a man aged 30 to 45 with COVID-19, enrolled during active disease. The chain couples TRBV28 to TRBJ2-3; D is possibly TRBD1 (7 bases). The DNA of the CDR3 is TGTGCCAGCAGTTTCCCCACAGGGGTCTACGGGGGAGATACGCAGTATTTT. Amino acids: CASSFPTGVYGGDTQYF.